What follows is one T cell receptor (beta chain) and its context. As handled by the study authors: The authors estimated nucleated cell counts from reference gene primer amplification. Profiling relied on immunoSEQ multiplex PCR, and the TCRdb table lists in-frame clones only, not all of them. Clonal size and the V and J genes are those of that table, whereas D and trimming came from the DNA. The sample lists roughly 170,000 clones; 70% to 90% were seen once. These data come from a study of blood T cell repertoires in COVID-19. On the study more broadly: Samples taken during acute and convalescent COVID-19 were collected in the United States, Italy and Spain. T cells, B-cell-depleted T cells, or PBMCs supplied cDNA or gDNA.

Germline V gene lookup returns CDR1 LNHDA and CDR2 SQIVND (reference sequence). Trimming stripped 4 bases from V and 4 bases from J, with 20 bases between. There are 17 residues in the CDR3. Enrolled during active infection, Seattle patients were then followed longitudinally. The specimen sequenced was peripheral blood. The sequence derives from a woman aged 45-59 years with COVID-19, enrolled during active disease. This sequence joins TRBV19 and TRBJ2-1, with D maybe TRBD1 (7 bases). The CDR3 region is CASSNGGDSPLYNEQFF. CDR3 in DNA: TGTGCCAGTAGTAATGGCGGGGACAGCCCCCTATACAATGAGCAGTTCTTC.